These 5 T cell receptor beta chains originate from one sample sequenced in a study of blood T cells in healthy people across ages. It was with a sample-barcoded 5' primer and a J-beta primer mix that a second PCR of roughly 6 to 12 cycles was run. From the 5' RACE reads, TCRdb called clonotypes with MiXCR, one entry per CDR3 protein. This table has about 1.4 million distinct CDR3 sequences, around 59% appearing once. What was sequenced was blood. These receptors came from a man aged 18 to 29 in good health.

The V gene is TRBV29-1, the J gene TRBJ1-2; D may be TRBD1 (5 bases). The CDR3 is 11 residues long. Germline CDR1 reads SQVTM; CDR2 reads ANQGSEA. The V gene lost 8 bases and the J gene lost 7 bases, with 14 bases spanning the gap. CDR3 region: CSSPGAGGYTF. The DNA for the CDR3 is TGCAGCTCCCCCGGGGCGGGTGGCTACACCTTC.

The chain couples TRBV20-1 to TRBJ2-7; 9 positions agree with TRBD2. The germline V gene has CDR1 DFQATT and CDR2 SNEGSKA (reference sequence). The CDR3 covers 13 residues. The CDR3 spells CSLSGSGSYEQYF. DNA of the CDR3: TGCAGCCTTAGCGGGAGTGGGTCCTACGAGCAGTACTTC.

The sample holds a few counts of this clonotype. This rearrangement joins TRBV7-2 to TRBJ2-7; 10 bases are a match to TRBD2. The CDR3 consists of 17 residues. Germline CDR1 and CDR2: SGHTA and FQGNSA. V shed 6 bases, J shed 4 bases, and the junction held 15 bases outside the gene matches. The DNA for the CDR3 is TGTGCCAGCAGATCCCAGTCCAGCGGGGGGGCCGAATACGAGCAGTACTTC. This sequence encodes CASRSQSSGGAEYEQYF.

As DNA, the CDR3 is TGTGCCAGAAGTCCTCACCACAGGAGTCCATATGGCTACACCTTC. Protein sequence: CARSPHHRSPYGYTF. The chain has TRBV7-8 and TRBJ1-2; perhaps TRBD1 as D (5 bases). Germline V lookup: CDR1 SGHVS, CDR2 FQNEAQ. The V end was cut by 9 bases, the J end by 5 bases, with 22 bases between. The CDR3 has 15 amino acids.

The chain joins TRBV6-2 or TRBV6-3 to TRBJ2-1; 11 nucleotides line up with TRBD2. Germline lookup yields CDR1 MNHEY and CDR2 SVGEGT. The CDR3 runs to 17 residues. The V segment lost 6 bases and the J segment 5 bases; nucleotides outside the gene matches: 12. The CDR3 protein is CASRHFIAGGRDNEQFF. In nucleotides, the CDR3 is TGTGCCAGCAGACACTTTATAGCGGGGGGGCGAGACAATGAGCAGTTCTTC.